These 23 T cell receptor beta chains were all obtained from the same sample, sequenced in a study of T cells in Graves' hyperthyroidism and ophthalmopathy. TCR beta CDR3 region amplification was performed from RNA transcripts. HTBI primers were used for first-round RT-PCR of the TCR CDR3. TCRdb reanalysed the multiplex PCR reads using MiXCR and keeps one entry per CDR3 protein. The sample shows 250,000 to 300,000 distinct CDR3 sequences, over 15% of them seen only once. The sample was blood. The source is a woman aged 55-75 years with Graves' ophthalmopathy.

The chain joins TRBV9 to TRBJ2-5, with 12 bases that match TRBD2. The CDR3 contains 14 residues. Germline V gene sequence: CDR1 SGDLS, CDR2 YYNGEE. V lost 4 bases, J lost 7 bases, and 5 bases stayed unmatched. This CDR3 is CASSPGLAGMTQYF. CDR3 sequence (DNA): TGTGCCAGCAGCCCAGGACTAGCGGGGATGACCCAGTACTTC.

This clonotype was seen more than once but under ten times. The chain has TRBV19 and TRBJ1-2; D is ambiguous. Looked up from germline, CDR1 is LNHDA and CDR2 is SQIVND (reference sequence). Trimming shortened V by 6 bases and J by 7 bases, and 15 bases separated the two germline ends. The CDR3 is 13 residues long. CDR3 coding DNA: TGTGCCAGTAGCTTAGGGTCCCGGGCTGGCTACACCTTC. Encoded protein: CASSLGSRAGYTF.

This clonotype was counted ten times or more. V usage is TRBV6-2 or TRBV6-3 and J usage is TRBJ1-5, with D maybe TRBD1 (6 bases). V lost 1 base and J 7 bases, leaving 14 bases between the germline ends. The length of the CDR3 is 15 residues. Germline loops: CDR1 MNHEY, CDR2 SVGEGT. The CDR3 loop is CASSYWGTGGQPQHF. The DNA of the CDR3 is TGTGCCAGCAGTTACTGGGGAACGGGGGGCCAGCCCCAGCATTTT.

The gene calls are TRBV20-1 and TRBJ2-1; no definite D call. V was clipped by 7 bases and J by 6 bases, with 16 bases between them. Germline V gives CDR1 DFQATT, CDR2 SNEGSKA (reference sequence). The CDR3 length is 13 residues. This CDR3 is CSVVTSRANEQFF. The CDR3 bases are TGCAGTGTGGTGACCTCTAGGGCCAATGAGCAGTTCTTC.

Ten or more counts support this clonotype. J is TRBJ1-1 and V is TRBV2; D gene unclear. The CDR3 has 12 amino acids. Trimming cost V 7 bases and J 0 bases, with 6 bases left between them. The V gene's germline CDR1 is SNHLY and CDR2 FYNNEI. CDR3 nucleotide sequence: TGTGCCAGCATGGAAATGAACACTGAAGCTTTCTTT. The encoded protein is CASMEMNTEAFF.

V is TRBV18 and J is TRBJ1-2; D not resolved. CDR1 KGHSH and CDR2 LQKENI come from the germline V gene. V was shortened by 8 bases and J by 5 bases, with 9 bases between the two germline ends. The CDR3 length is 11 residues. The CDR3 coding sequence is TGTGCCAGCAGTCAACAGTATGGCTACACCTTC. Translating it yields CASSQQYGYTF. Filled out from reference TRBV18 and TRBJ1-2, the complete variable domain reads NAGVMQNPRHLVRRRGQEARLRCSPMKGHSHVYWYRQLPEEGLKFMVYLQKENIIDESGMPKERFSAEFPKEGPSILRIQQVVRGDSAAYFCASSQQYGYTFGSGTRLTVV.

This clonotype was picked up a small number of times. The V call is TRBV5-1, the J call TRBJ2-7; 11 bases map to TRBD2. V lost 6 bases and J lost 2; bases outside the gene matches: 10. CDR1 is SGHRS, CDR2 YFSETQ, per germline. This CDR3 is 16 amino acids long. CDR3 amino acids: CASTQRGTSGPYEQYF. The CDR3 DNA follows: TGCGCCAGCACTCAGCGGGGGACTAGCGGTCCCTACGAGCAGTACTTC.

V and J are TRBV28 and TRBJ1-1; D ambiguous. V lost 6 bases to trimming and J lost 6 bases, with 11 bases between them. The CDR3 loop spans 12 amino acids. Germline CDR1 is MDHEN and CDR2 is SYDVKM. CDR3 protein: CASSDGEAEAFF. CDR3 DNA sequence: TGTGCCAGCAGCGACGGCGAAGCTGAAGCTTTCTTT. Drawing the rest from reference TRBV28 and TRBJ1-1, the complete variable domain is DVKVTQSSRYLVKRTGEKVFLECVQDMDHENMFWYRQDPGLGLRLIYFSYDVKMKEKGDIPEGYSVSREKKERFSLILESASTNQTSMYLCASSDGEAEAFFGQGTRLTVV.

In its sample, this clonotype was seen many times. The CDR3 region has the DNA TGTGCCAGCAGTTTAGGAGGTAGCAATCAGCCCCAGCATTTT. The encoded protein is CASSLGGSNQPQHF. The chain uses TRBV12-3 or TRBV12-4 and TRBJ1-5; D unresolved. The V and J ends lost 1 base and 0 bases respectively, with 4 bases between them. This CDR3 has 14 residues.

This clonotype has a count of ten or more. In DNA, the CDR3 is TGTGCCAGCAGCTTGACAGGCCTCATGAACACTGAAGCTTTCTTT. Translating it yields CASSLTGLMNTEAFF. The rearrangement uses TRBV5-5 and TRBJ1-1; maybe TRBD1 (5 bases). Germline V CDR1 and CDR2: SGHKS, YYEKEE (reference sequence). V lost 1 base to trimming and J lost 0 bases, with 10 bases between them. The CDR3 spans 15 residues.

This clonotype was observed once. This chain links TRBV11-1 with TRBJ1-5; a possible D gene is TRBD1 (5 bases). CDR1 is SGHAT, CDR2 FQDESV, per germline (reference sequence). The CDR3 has 14 residues. V was trimmed by 4 bases and J by 7 bases, leaving 14 bases between them. DNA for the CDR3: TGTGCCAGCAGCTCTTATCAGGGAAACCAGCCCCAGCATTTT. Amino acid sequence: CASSSYQGNQPQHF. Supplemented by reference TRBV11-1 and TRBJ1-5, the full variable domain reads EAEVAQSPRYKITEKSQAVAFWCDPISGHATLYWYRQILGQGPELLVQFQDESVVDDSQLPKDRFSAERLKGVDSTLKIQPAELGDSAMYLCASSSYQGNQPQHFGDGTRLSIL.

The chain links TRBV28 to TRBJ2-1, with TRBD2 matching over 7 bases. V lost 3 bases, J lost 6 bases, and 11 bases stayed unmatched. Germline-derived CDR1 and CDR2 are MDHEN and SYDVKM. The CDR3 is 16 residues long. The CDR3 is CASSLGFAGASNEQFF. CDR3 sequence (DNA): TGTGCCAGCAGTTTGGGTTTCGCGGGAGCTTCCAATGAGCAGTTCTTC.

This clonotype was seen many times. This chain joins TRBV15 and TRBJ2-3, with D unclear. CDR3 length: 17 residues. CDR1 LNHNV and CDR2 YYDKDF come from the germline V gene (reference sequence). Trimming removed 2 bases from V and 0 bases from J, with 15 bases in between. The CDR3 DNA sequence: TGTGCCACCAGCAGATATTCACCAGGCGCTAGCACAGATACGCAGTATTTT. This gives the protein CATSRYSPGASTDTQYF.

The chain uses TRBV24-1 and TRBJ2-2, with TRBD1 as a possible D gene (5 bases). Germline values: CDR1 KGHDR, CDR2 SFDVKD. Between the trimmed V and J ends, which lost 3 bases and 1 base, there was a span of 14 bases. There are 17 residues in the CDR3. The CDR3 is CATSDPSDRKNTGELFF. DNA for the CDR3: TGTGCCACCAGTGATCCTTCCGACAGAAAGAACACCGGGGAGCTGTTTTTT.

This clonotype has just a few counts. The chain uses TRBV27 and TRBJ2-1; 12 nucleotides align to TRBD2. Looked up from germline, CDR1 is MNHEY and CDR2 is SMNVEV (reference sequence). The CDR3 contains 15 residues. Trimming cost V 5 bases and J 6 bases; bases outside gene matches: 5. The CDR3 DNA is TGTGCCAGCAGTCCCGGACTAGCGGGGATCAATGAGCAGTTCTTC. Amino acid sequence: CASSPGLAGINEQFF.

In nucleotides, the CDR3 is TGTGCCATCAGTGAGTCGATTGTTGGCTACACCTTC. Translated: CAISESIVGYTF. J is TRBJ1-2 and V is TRBV10-3; D uncertain. CDR1 ENHRY and CDR2 SYGVKD come from the germline V gene. Deletions cut 0 bases from V and 7 bases from J, with 6 bases between. This CDR3 region has 12 residues.

A note on this clonotype: Since a much larger clone is just one base distant, this may be a read error. Because it lacks the conserved phenylalanine or tryptophan at the end, this CDR3 is likely a read error. V and J are TRBV20-1 and TRBJ1-1, with D hard to call. The V gene's germline CDR1 is DFQATT and CDR2 SNEGSKA (reference sequence). The V gene lost 1 base and the J gene lost 6 bases, with 15 bases spanning the gap. The CDR3 totals 14 residues. CDR3 in amino acids: CSARVSAGVSEAFL. The CDR3 DNA is TGCAGTGCTAGAGTATCTGCAGGAGTGTCTGAAGCTTTCCTT.

There are many counts of this clonotype. J is TRBJ1-1 and V is TRBV3-1; the D is unclear. CDR3 length equals 15 residues. CDR1 and CDR2 (germline): LGHDT, YNNKEL (reference sequence). Trimming removed 1 base from V and 2 bases from J, with 11 bases in between. The CDR3 loop is CASSQAGGPNTEAFF. The CDR3 DNA sequence: TGTGCCAGCAGCCAAGCAGGCGGTCCTAACACTGAAGCTTTCTTT.

This chain links TRBV27 with TRBJ1-1; D gene ambiguous. The V end lost 10 bases, the J end lost 1 base, and 10 bases lay between the germline ends. The germline CDR1 and CDR2 sequences are MNHEY and SMNVEV (reference sequence). The CDR3 length is 12 residues. This CDR3 is CATRRWNTEAFF. For the CDR3, the DNA is TGTGCCACCCGACGGTGGAACACTGAAGCTTTCTTT.

The V and J genes are TRBV6-1 and TRBJ2-3; D not resolved. The CDR3 has 13 amino acids. Trimming left V 3 bases short and J 3 bases short, with 7 bases between. Germline V gives CDR1 MNHNS, CDR2 SASEGT. CDR3 sequence: CASSESGTDTQYF. Written as DNA, the CDR3 is TGTGCCAGCAGTGAGTCCGGGACAGATACGCAGTATTTT.

At least ten counts were recorded for this clonotype. The rearrangement links TRBV18 to TRBJ2-5, with D hard to call. Trimming stripped 3 bases from V and 2 bases from J, with 16 bases between. The CDR3 consists of 16 residues. In germline, CDR1 is KGHSH, CDR2 LQKENI. The CDR3 loop reads CASSPVWGSSQETQYF. The CDR3 DNA sequence: TGTGCCAGCTCACCGGTTTGGGGAAGCAGTCAAGAGACCCAGTACTTC. Based on the CDR3 plus reference TRBV18 and TRBJ2-5, the full variable domain is NAGVMQNPRHLVRRRGQEARLRCSPMKGHSHVYWYRQLPEEGLKFMVYLQKENIIDESGMPKERFSAEFPKEGPSILRIQQVVRGDSAAYFCASSPVWGSSQETQYFGPGTRLLVL.

The V gene is TRBV29-1, the J gene TRBJ2-7; 7 bases align to TRBD1. The CDR3 is made up of 13 amino acids. V shed 4 bases, J shed 6 bases, and the junction held 9 bases outside the gene matches. CDR1 and CDR2 from the germline V gene are SQVTM and ANQGSEA. CDR3 DNA: TGCAGCGTTGGTAGAGGGGGCGCCGTCGAGCAGTACTTC. Protein sequence: CSVGRGGAVEQYF.

This clonotype was recorded at least ten times. The chain recombines TRBV7-2 with TRBJ2-1; D is unclear. This CDR3 contains 11 residues. Per germline, CDR1 SGHTA and CDR2 FQGNSA. The germline V and J ends were trimmed by 4 bases and 9 bases, with 7 bases remaining between them. CDR3: CASSSPIEQFF. The CDR3 nucleotides read TGTGCCAGCAGCTCGCCGATTGAGCAGTTCTTC.